This TCR beta chain was recovered during a study of blood T cell repertoires in COVID-19. As for the study in general: Sites in the United States, Italy and Spain provided acute and convalescent COVID-19 samples. In each case, the material was cDNA or gDNA derived from T cells, B-cell-depleted T cells, or PBMCs.

Germline values: CDR1 SEHNR, CDR2 FQNEAQ (reference sequence). This CDR3 has 16 residues. Trimming pared 5 bases from V and 5 bases from J, leaving 21 bases between. Authors' methods: Estimated nucleated cell counts came from reference gene primer amplification. Profiling relied on immunoSEQ multiplex PCR, and the TCRdb table lists in-frame clones only, not all of them. Clone size and the V and J calls come from that table; the DNA yielded D and trimming. This sample carries some 170,000 clones, 87% of them seen once, and the ten largest clones take around 1.6%. The TCR comes from a woman in her forties or fifties with acute or convalescent COVID-19. Sequencing was carried out using peripheral blood. The chain couples TRBV7-9 to TRBJ1-1, with a tentative D call TRBD1 (5 bases). CDR3 amino acids: CASSPPGRGGGTEAFF. Written as DNA, the CDR3 is TGTGCCAGCAGCCCTCCTGGGAGGGGTGGTGGGACTGAAGCTTTCTTT.